These T cell receptor beta chains were read from a single sample in a study of tumor and adjacent non-tumor tissue in lung cancer. TCRdb redid the calling of the multiplex PCR reads with MiXCR, one entry per CDR3 protein. The data show 84,000 or so distinct CDR3 sequences, with more than 60% seen just once and approximately 15% held by the top ten. The sample comprised lung tumor tissue. The receptors derive from a man in his 70s with non-small cell lung cancer. The CDR3 runs from the conserved cysteine through the conserved F or W. Fields, in order: V gene, J gene, D gene, clone size, CDR3 protein, CDR3 DNA. D genes are given only for firm matches. Part of the rows lack a size; the others show once, few, many or a class for expanded clones.

>TRBV11-2|TRBJ2-7|TRBD2|-
CLNCLDLAGGSGRYF
TGTCTCAACTGCTTAGATTTAGCGGGGGGCTCCGGTCGGTACTTC
>TRBV6-1|TRBJ2-1|TRBD2|-
CASSEEIGLAAYNEQFF
TGTGCCAGCAGTGAAGAAATAGGACTAGCAGCATACAATGAGCAGTTCTTC
>TRBV29-1|TRBJ2-5|-|-
CSVHGVGQETQYF
TGCAGCGTACATGGCGTTGGGCAAGAGACCCAGTACTTC
>TRBV11-2|TRBJ2-6|TRBD1|once
CGSSSPRGRGGPGANVLTF
TGTGGCAGCAGCTCCCCGAGGGGAAGAGGGGGCCCTGGGGCCAATGTCCTGACTTTC
>TRBV6-5|TRBJ2-7|TRBD2|many
CASSPGGGRFYYEQYF
TGTGCCAGCAGTCCCGGGGGGGGCCGTTTTTACTACGAGCAGTACTTC
>TRBV7-9|TRBJ1-5|-|few
CASSLGSDFQPQHF
TGTGCCAGCAGCTTAGGGAGCGACTTCCAGCCCCAGCATTTT
>TRBV7-9|TRBJ2-6|-|-
CASGFLATKGANVLTF
TGTGCCAGCGGCTTCCTCGCTACTAAAGGGGCCAACGTCCTGACTTTC
>TRBV6-5|TRBJ2-4|-|-
CASIPGTAKNIQYF
TGTGCCAGCATCCCCGGGACAGCCAAAAACATTCAGTACTTC
>TRBV11-2|TRBJ2-7|-|few
CASTSGRAGYEQYF
TGTGCCAGCACCTCCGGACGGGCGGGCTACGAACAGTACTTC
>TRBV7-9|TRBJ2-6|-|few
CASSRLGSGANVLTF
TGTGCCAGCAGCCGATTGGGGTCCGGGGCCAACGTCCTGACTTTC
>TRBV6-5|TRBJ2-2|TRBD2|-
CVSSWGGTGGLFF
TGTGTCAGTAGTTGGGGAGGGACCGGGGGGCTGTTTTTT
>TRBV11-2|TRBJ2-7|TRBD1|-
CVSSEGDRNYEQYF
TGTGTGAGCAGCGAGGGGGACAGAAACTACGAGCAGTATTTC
>TRBV10-2|TRBJ2-7|TRBD2|many
CASRGLAVNNEQYF
TGCGCCAGCAGGGGGCTAGCGGTAAACAACGAGCAGTACTTC
>TRBV6-1|TRBJ2-2|-|-
CARRGYRNTGEQFF
TGTGCCAGAAGGGGTTACAGAAACACCGGGGAGCAGTTTTTT
>TRBV6-5|TRBJ1-1|-|many
CASRPTLGYTEAFF
TGTGCCAGCAGACCTACCCTCGGGTACACTGAAGCTTTCTTT
>TRBV5-5|TRBJ1-1|-|few
CASSLAGGPNTEAFF
TGTGCCAGCAGCTTGGCCGGGGGTCCGAACACTGAAGCTTTCTTT
>TRBV11-2|TRBJ1-2|-|-
CASSADAYYGYTF
TGTGCCAGCAGCGCAGATGCCTACTATGGCTACACCTTC
>TRBV14|TRBJ2-3|-|few
CASSQDLFSTDTQYF
TGTGCCAGCAGCCAAGACCTGTTTAGCACAGATACGCAGTATTTT
>TRBV10-3|TRBJ2-1|-|once
CAISVGRQWLYNEQFF
TGTGCCATCAGTGTAGGGCGACAGTGGCTATACAATGAGCAGTTCTTC
>TRBV29-1|TRBJ1-1|-|many
CSVVRTPNTEAFF
TGCAGCGTTGTGAGGACCCCAAACACTGAAGCTTTCTTT
>TRBV6-1|TRBJ2-7|-|many
CASDRGGPYEQYF
TGTGCCAGCGATAGGGGGGGTCCCTACGAGCAGTACTTC
>TRBV11-2|TRBJ2-1|-|-
CVSSVPGTPEFF
TGTGTCAGCAGCGTCCCTGGGACTCCGGAGTTCTTC
>TRBV11-3|TRBJ2-5|TRBD1|-
CASSIRQGMESQYF
TGTGCCAGCAGCATACGACAGGGGATGGAGTCCCAGTACTTC
>TRBV7-9|TRBJ1-2|-|few
CASGGTSSYGYTF
TGTGCCAGCGGGGGGACATCCAGCTATGGCTACACCTTC
>TRBV28|TRBJ2-4|-|-
CASSLGPGGGNIQYF
TGTGCCAGCAGTTTAGGGCCAGGGGGAGGTAACATTCAGTACTTC
>TRBV20-1|TRBJ2-7|TRBD2|-
CRARDGLAGRYEQYF
TGCAGAGCTAGAGATGGACTAGCGGGAAGGTACGAGCAGTACTTC
>TRBV11-2|TRBJ2-1|-|-
CASSVPGSQEFF
TGTGCCAGCAGCGTTCCTGGGAGTCAGGAGTTCTTC
>TRBV14|TRBJ1-2|TRBD1|-
CANSQARGQGSSRGYAF
TGTGCCAACAGCCAAGCCCGAGGACAGGGTTCTTCGCGTGGCTACGCCTTC
>TRBV11-2|TRBJ2-1|-|-
CACSSGGVRYNEQFF
TGTGCCTGCAGCTCGGGTGGAGTGCGATACAATGAGCAGTTCTTC
>TRBV12-3/TRBV12-4|TRBJ2-7|-|-
CAGSFSGVDYEQHF
TGCGCAGGCAGTTTCTCAGGGGTAGACTACGAGCAGCACTTC
>TRBV29-1|TRBJ1-2|TRBD1|many
CSDEMGTADYGYTF
TGCAGCGACGAAATGGGGACAGCAGACTATGGCTACACCTTC
>TRBV6-6|TRBJ2-7|-|once
CASSQASAQRGRPYEQYF
TGTGCCAGCAGCCAGGCGTCTGCCCAAAGGGGACGCCCCTACGAGCAGTACTTC
>TRBV6-2/TRBV6-3|TRBJ1-5|-|-
CARNYGSGFQPQHF
TGTGCCAGAAATTACGGGTCAGGGTTTCAGCCCCAGCATTTT
>TRBV5-1|TRBJ2-5|-|few
CASSLWQGAETQYF
TGCGCCAGCAGCTTGTGGCAGGGCGCGGAGACCCAGTACTTC
>TRBV6-5|TRBJ1-5|-|-
CASYRRENQPQHF
TGTGCCAGCTACCGCCGAGAAAATCAGCCCCAGCATTTT
>TRBV12-3/TRBV12-4|TRBJ2-3|-|-
CTSSPGSRKYF
TGTACCAGTAGTCCGGGATCTCGCAAATATTTT
>TRBV11-2|TRBJ2-6|TRBD1|-
CASGSLRGRGGSVANVLTF
TGTGCCAGCGGCTCCCTGAGGGGAAGAGGGGGCTCTGTGGCCAACGTCCTGACTTTC
>TRBV5-5|TRBJ2-3|-|many
CASSLEWTTGWDTQYF
TGTGCCAGCAGCTTGGAATGGACCACTGGGTGGGATACGCAGTATTTT
>TRBV28|TRBJ2-7|-|-
CASRTSGILYDQYF
TGTGCCAGTAGAACTTCAGGGATACTATACGATCAATACTTC
>TRBV12-5|TRBJ1-5|-|-
CASSSDVNQPQHF
TGTGCTAGTAGTTCCGACGTAAATCAGCCCCAGCATTTT
>TRBV11-3|TRBJ2-3|TRBD1|-
CASSFGTGGTNTQYF
TGTGCCAGCAGCTTTGGGACAGGAGGCACAAATACGCAGTATTTT
>TRBV6-5|TRBJ1-1|TRBD1|large
CASSQPGTGLTEAFF
TGTGCCAGCAGTCAACCCGGGACAGGGCTCACTGAAGCTTTCTTT
>TRBV10-3|TRBJ2-1|TRBD2|-
CAISVPAGGESSYIGQFF
TGTGCCATCAGTGTCCCAGCGGGGGGCGAGAGCTCCTACATTGGGCAGTTCTTC
>TRBV28|TRBJ2-7|-|-
CASGGASGQLLRDSYEQYF
TGTGCCAGCGGGGGGGCTTCTGGACAGCTCCTTAGGGACTCCTACGAGCAGTACTTC
>TRBV5-1|TRBJ2-2|TRBD2|-
CASFIRPSGRSLNTGELFF
TGCGCCAGCTTTATCCGTCCTAGCGGGAGGTCCCTCAACACCGGGGAGCTGTTTTTT
>TRBV5-1|TRBJ2-1|TRBD2|-
CASSRVAQAGYYEQFF
TGCGCCAGCAGCCGGGTGGCGCAAGCGGGATACTATGAGCAGTTCTTC
>TRBV6-5|TRBJ1-6|TRBD1|-
CATSFTGENSPRYF
TGTGCCACTTCCTTTACAGGGGAAAATTCACCCCGCTACTTT
>TRBV6-2/TRBV6-3|TRBJ2-5|-|-
CASSTDSNTQCF
TGTGCCAGCAGCACGGACAGTAATACCCAGTGCTTC
>TRBV29-1|TRBJ2-7|TRBD2|once
CSARRGGTYEQYF
TGCAGTGCCAGGCGGGGGGGAACCTACGAGCAGTACTTC
>TRBV11-3|TRBJ2-7|-|-
CASSLSHTQSDEQYF
TGTGCCAGCAGCTTAAGTCATACCCAGTCCGACGAGCAATACTTC
>TRBV12-3/TRBV12-4|TRBJ1-1|-|once
CASGFGGPIEAFF
TGTGCCAGCGGTTTCGGAGGGCCCATTGAAGCTTTCTTT
>TRBV20-1|TRBJ2-1|TRBD2|few
CSANLKRGQVF
TGCAGTGCTAACCTGAAGCGGGGGCAAGTGTTC